Included here is one T cell receptor (beta chain) sequence, with context. The entry originates in a study of PD-1 blockade in classical Hodgkin lymphoma. Profiling relied on immunoSEQ multiplex PCR, and the TCRdb table lists in-frame clones only, not all of them. This sample has roughly 7,300 clones, with 78% found just once. Noted time point: newly diagnosed, previously untreated cHL patient sample. In germline, CDR1 is SNHLY, CDR2 FYNNEI. Trimming removed 6 bases at V and 0 bases at J, with 15 bases between. This CDR3 comprises 16 residues. The sample comprised peripheral blood mononuclear cells (PBMCs). This chain joins TRBV2 and TRBJ1-3; tentatively, D is TRBD1 (5 bases). The clonotype was recovered from a human donor with classical Hodgkin lymphoma. The CDR3 is CASSWDGAFSGNTIYF. Here the CDR3 DNA reads TGTGCCAGCAGCTGGGACGGAGCTTTCTCTGGAAACACCATATATTTT. Looking up the rest from reference TRBV2 and TRBJ1-3 gives the full variable domain: EPEVTQTPSHQVTQMGQEVILRCVPISNHLYFYWYRQILGQKVEFLVSFYNNEISEKSEIFDDQFSVERPDGSNFTLKIRSTKLEDSAMYFCASSWDGAFSGNTIYFGEGSWLTVV.